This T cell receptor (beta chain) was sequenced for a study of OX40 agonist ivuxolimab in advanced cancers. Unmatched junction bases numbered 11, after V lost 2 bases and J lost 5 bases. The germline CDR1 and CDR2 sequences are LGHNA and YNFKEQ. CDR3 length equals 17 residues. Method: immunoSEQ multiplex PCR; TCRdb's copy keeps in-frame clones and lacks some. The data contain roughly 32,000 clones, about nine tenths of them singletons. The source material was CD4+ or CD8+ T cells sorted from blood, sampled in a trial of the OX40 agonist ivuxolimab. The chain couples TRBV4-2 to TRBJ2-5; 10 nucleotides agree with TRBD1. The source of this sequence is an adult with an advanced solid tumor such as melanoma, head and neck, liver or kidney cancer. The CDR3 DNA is TGTGCCAGCAGCCAATCCACCGGGACAGGGGTTGGGGAGACCCAGTACTTC. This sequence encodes CASSQSTGTGVGETQYF.